Below, 28 T cell receptor beta chains from the same sample are listed, as sequenced in a study of identical twins. TCRdb analysed the 5' RACE reads with MiXCR anew, one entry per CDR3 protein. The sample holds around 480,000 distinct CDR3 sequences, roughly 13% seen once. This sample was shared with a second study, whose subject was yellow fever vaccine responses in identical twins.

Sequencing input: CD4+ T cells sorted from blood. The origin of the receptors is a woman between 18 and 30 years old in good health.

This clonotype was detected a few times. The chain uses TRBV6-5 and TRBJ2-7; no clear D gene. The CDR3 extends over 11 amino acids. Germline-derived CDR1 and CDR2 are MNHEY and SVGAGI. V lost 10 bases to trimming and J lost 7 bases, with 14 bases between them. CDR3 coding DNA: TGTGCCACCTCACTGCCCGGAGAGCAGTACTTC. The encoded protein is CATSLPGEQYF.

The chain recombines TRBV11-2 with TRBJ2-4, with 11 nucleotides matching TRBD2. Germline CDR1 is SGHAT and CDR2 is FQNNGV. V dropped 2 bases and J dropped 0; count of bases not matched to a gene: 6. The CDR3 totals 18 residues. The chain's CDR3 is CASSLSPGLAGAKNIQYF. CDR3 DNA: TGTGCCAGCAGCTTAAGCCCAGGACTAGCGGGAGCCAAAAACATTCAGTACTTC.

This clonotype was counted many times. The V call is TRBV7-2, the J call TRBJ2-1, with 10 positions matching TRBD1. The CDR3 is made up of 14 amino acids. The J segment lost 9 bases and the V segment lost 6 bases, leaving 8 bases of the junction unmatched. The V gene's germline CDR1 is SGHTA and CDR2 FQGNSA. The CDR3 region is CASRSRTGGSEQFF. The CDR3 coding sequence is TGTGCCAGCAGATCTAGGACAGGGGGTAGTGAGCAGTTCTTC.

This clonotype was seen at least ten times. The chain recombines TRBV10-3 with TRBJ2-7, with 10 bases lining up with TRBD1. V lost 8 bases and J lost 5; bases outside the gene matches: 12. Germline V gives CDR1 ENHRY, CDR2 SYGVKD. The CDR3 is 15 residues long. The CDR3, as DNA: TGTGCCATCGGACTGACCGGGACAGGGGTAGACGAGCAGTACTTC. Its translation is CAIGLTGTGVDEQYF.

The V gene is TRBV18, the J gene TRBJ2-1; 9 nucleotides agree with TRBD2. The V gene's germline CDR1 is KGHSH and CDR2 LQKENI. V shed 3 bases and J 6 bases; nucleotides not matched to a gene: 12. The CDR3 spans 17 residues. CDR3 coding DNA: TGTGCCAGCTCACCCTACTCGGCGGGAGGGCCGAGCAATGAGCAGTTCTTC. The encoded protein is CASSPYSAGGPSNEQFF.

V is TRBV19 and J is TRBJ2-1; 8 nucleotides match TRBD2. This CDR3 comprises 14 residues. Germline V gene sequence: CDR1 LNHDA, CDR2 SQIVND (reference sequence). V trimming: 6 bases; J trimming: 4 bases; junction bases outside the gene matches: 5. The CDR3 DNA reads as TGTGCCAGTAGACGGGAGGGGACATACAATGAGCAGTTCTTC. Translated: CASRREGTYNEQFF. The full variable domain, its missing parts supplied by reference TRBV19 and TRBJ2-1, is DGGITQSPKYLFRKEGQNVTLSCEQNLNHDAMYWYRQDPGQGLRLIYYSQIVNDFQKGDIAEGYSVSREKKESFPLTVTSAQKNPTAFYLCASRREGTYNEQFFGPGTRLTVL.

The genes are TRBV5-6 and TRBJ1-5, with 9 bases lining up with TRBD1. The junction had 5 bases not matched to a gene; V was cut back by 4 bases and J by 6 bases. This CDR3 region has 14 residues. Germline V gene sequence: CDR1 SGHDT, CDR2 YYEEEE. The DNA of the CDR3 is TGTGCCAGCAGCGCGGGACAGGGTAGTCAGCCCCAGCATTTT. Protein sequence: CASSAGQGSQPQHF.

The chain employs TRBV28 and TRBJ2-7; 12 bases agree with TRBD2. Trimming cost V 7 bases and J 2 bases; bases outside gene matches: 9. The CDR3 contains 16 residues. Germline V gene data show CDR1 as MDHEN and CDR2 as SYDVKM. The CDR3 region is CASKPSGREPAYEQYF. CDR3 DNA: TGTGCCAGCAAGCCTAGCGGGAGGGAACCCGCCTACGAGCAGTACTTC. The variable domain in full, completed from reference TRBV28 and TRBJ2-7, reads DVKVTQSSRYLVKRTGEKVFLECVQDMDHENMFWYRQDPGLGLRLIYFSYDVKMKEKGDIPEGYSVSREKKERFSLILESASTNQTSMYLCASKPSGREPAYEQYFGPGTRLTVT.

The chain links TRBV20-1 to TRBJ2-7; tentatively, D is TRBD1 (6 bases). Germline V gives CDR1 DFQATT, CDR2 SNEGSKA (reference sequence). This CDR3 spans 12 amino acids. This CDR3 reads CMCRGLSYEQYF. The CDR3 DNA reads TGCATGTGCAGGGGTTTGTCCTACGAGCAGTACTTC.

This clonotype was picked up a small number of times. This rearrangement joins TRBV12-3 or TRBV12-4 to TRBJ1-1, with a weak D call TRBD1 (5 bases). Trimming pared 5 bases from V and 4 bases from J, leaving 11 bases between. The CDR3 totals 13 residues. The CDR3 DNA reads as TGTGCCAGCAGTCCCCGGGACCGCACTGAAGCTTTCTTT. This gives the protein CASSPRDRTEAFF.

The chain recombines TRBV2 with TRBJ2-1; unclear D gene. CDR3 size: 15 residues. Germline V gene sequence: CDR1 SNHLY, CDR2 FYNNEI. V was trimmed by 0 bases and J by 0 bases, leaving 6 bases between them. CDR3 residues: CASSEAGPSYNEQFF. CDR3 in DNA: TGTGCCAGCAGTGAAGCAGGGCCCTCCTACAATGAGCAGTTCTTC.

In this sample, this clonotype turned up many times. The V call is TRBV5-1, the J call TRBJ2-5; 8 bases agree with TRBD1. Germline lookup yields CDR1 SGHRS and CDR2 YFSETQ. J lost 5 bases, V lost 7 bases, and 13 bases had no gene match. The CDR3 is 15 amino acids. DNA for the CDR3: TGCGCCAGCCACGGGGGACAGGCCTTAGGGGAGACCCAGTACTTC. This gives the protein CASHGGQALGETQYF.

The V and J genes are TRBV6-2 or TRBV6-3 and TRBJ2-1, with 8 bases fitting TRBD1. V was clipped by 2 bases and J by 6 bases; unmatched bases: 9. The CDR3 has 16 amino acids. Germline CDR1 is MNHEY and CDR2 is SVGEGT. The CDR3 bases are TGTGCCAGCAGTTACAAAATCGAACAGGGGGTCAATGAGCAGTTCTTC. This codes for CASSYKIEQGVNEQFF.

For this clonotype: Being one base from a much bigger clone, this may be a read error. The CDR3 does not close with the conserved phenylalanine or tryptophan, likely indicating a read error. V usage is TRBV12-3 or TRBV12-4 and J usage is TRBJ2-7; D perhaps matches TRBD1 (6 bases). The ends were cut back, 1 base at V and 3 bases at J, with 10 bases in the middle. CDR3 length: 14 residues. This CDR3 is CASSLGTASYEQYL. The CDR3 DNA sequence: TGTGCCAGCAGTTTAGGGACAGCAAGCTACGAGCAGTACTTA.

This clonotype was found a few times. The V gene is TRBV30, the J gene TRBJ2-2; a possible D gene is TRBD1 (6 bases). Deletions cut 0 bases from V and 6 bases from J, with 11 bases between. The germline V gene encodes CDR1 GTSNPN and CDR2 SVGIG (reference sequence). The CDR3 is made up of 14 amino acids. CDR3 residues: CAWSVRRGAGELFF. In DNA form, the CDR3 reads TGTGCCTGGAGTGTACGCAGGGGTGCCGGGGAGCTGTTTTTT.

This clonotype appeared many times. The chain couples TRBV11-2 to TRBJ2-1, with TRBD1 matching over 11 bases. Germline V gene sequence: CDR1 SGHAT, CDR2 FQNNGV. Trimming cost V 6 bases and J 8 bases; bases outside gene matches: 9. The CDR3 is 15 residues long. The CDR3 DNA reads TGTGCCAGCAGACGGACAGGGGGCGCTGGCCATGAGCAGTTCTTC. Its translation: CASRRTGGAGHEQFF.

The sample holds a few counts of this clonotype. This sequence joins TRBV6-5 and TRBJ2-1, with 8 bases lining up with TRBD2. The germline CDR1 and CDR2 sequences are MNHEY and SVGAGI. The ends lost 4 bases at V and 4 bases at J; junction bases unmatched: 9. This CDR3 has 16 residues. CDR3 bases: TGTGCCAGCAGTTCTATAATACTAGCGGATTACAATGAGCAGTTCTTC. Encoded protein: CASSSIILADYNEQFF.

This clonotype was seen more than once but under ten times. This chain uses TRBV20-1 with TRBJ2-2; D possibly corresponds to TRBD2 (6 bases). Germline assignment: CDR1 DFQATT and CDR2 SNEGSKA (reference sequence). The CDR3 is 14 amino acids. Trimming removed 2 bases at V and 1 base at J, with 8 bases between. The DNA of the CDR3 is TGCAGTGCTAGACTCGGGGGGAACACCGGGGAGCTGTTTTTT. As protein: CSARLGGNTGELFF.

This clonotype showed up many times. The V and J genes are TRBV29-1 and TRBJ2-6; D might be TRBD2 (5 bases). Trimming stripped 0 bases from V and 2 bases from J, with 11 bases between. There are 16 residues in the CDR3. The V gene's germline CDR1 is SQVTM and CDR2 ANQGSEA. The CDR3 DNA reads TGCAGCGTTGAAGATCGGACGGGGACTGGGGCCAACGTCCTGACTTTC. This encodes CSVEDRTGTGANVLTF.

The chain is built from TRBV6-2 or TRBV6-3 and TRBJ1-1, with D possibly being TRBD1 (5 bases). Trimming removed 11 bases from V and 4 bases from J, with 14 bases in between. The CDR3 is made up of 12 amino acids. The germline CDR1 and CDR2 sequences are MNHEY and SVGEGT. The CDR3 spells CACSRDGTEAFF. CDR3 nucleotide sequence: TGTGCCTGTTCCAGGGACGGCACTGAAGCTTTCTTT.

This clonotype was counted a few times. The chain has TRBV6-5 and TRBJ2-6; a possible D gene is TRBD2 (6 bases). Trimming removed 2 bases at V and 11 bases at J, with 16 bases between. The CDR3 contains 15 residues. The V gene's germline CDR1 is MNHEY and CDR2 SVGAGI. The CDR3 is CASSYDPRGIDVLTF. CDR3 DNA: TGTGCCAGCAGTTACGATCCCCGGGGGATAGACGTCCTGACTTTC.

This clonotype was counted at least ten times. The V gene is TRBV12-3 or TRBV12-4, the J gene TRBJ2-2; TRBD1 matches 7 bases. The CDR3 is 15 residues long. V lost 8 bases, J lost 6 bases, and 12 bases stayed unmatched. The CDR3 loop is CASHRVTQGAGELFF. The DNA of the CDR3 is TGTGCCAGCCACAGGGTCACGCAGGGGGCCGGGGAGCTGTTTTTT.

The V and J genes are TRBV27 and TRBJ2-1, with D perhaps matching TRBD1 (6 bases). Germline-derived CDR1 and CDR2 are MNHEY and SMNVEV (reference sequence). With 5 bases removed from V and 0 bases from J, the gap between germline ends came to 14 bases. The CDR3 extends over 16 amino acids. CDR3 bases: TGTGCCAGCAGTCCAGGGGTTCCTAGCTCCTACAATGAGCAGTTCTTC. Translated: CASSPGVPSSYNEQFF.

This rearrangement joins TRBV7-2 to TRBJ2-7, with 10 bases fitting TRBD1. V trimming: 1 base; J trimming: 6 bases; junction bases outside the gene matches: 3. This CDR3 is 14 amino acids long. Germline assignment: CDR1 SGHTA and CDR2 FQGNSA. The CDR3 coding sequence is TGTGCCAGCAGCTTAGGGGGGACAGGGGCCGAGCAGTACTTC. The encoded protein is CASSLGGTGAEQYF. Combining the CDR3 with reference TRBV7-2 and TRBJ2-7 gives the whole variable domain GAGVSQSPSNKVTEKGKDVELRCDPISGHTALYWYRQSLGQGLEFLIYFQGNSAPDKSGLPSDRFSAERTGGSVSTLTIQRTQQEDSAVYLCASSLGGTGAEQYFGPGTRLTVT.

This clonotype was observed a handful of times. The chain carries TRBV25-1 and TRBJ1-4; possible D gene TRBD1, 5 bases. The CDR3 has 13 amino acids. V was clipped by 9 bases and J by 3 bases, with 11 bases between them. Germline values: CDR1 MGHDK, CDR2 SYGVNS. The CDR3 DNA sequence: TGTGCCAGAGACAGCGTTCCTAATGAAAAACTGTTTTTT. It is translated as CARDSVPNEKLFF.

In this sample, this clonotype turned up many times. V is TRBV5-1 and J is TRBJ2-1; TRBD2 aligns across 7 bases. Germline values: CDR1 SGHRS, CDR2 YFSETQ. Trimming cost V 0 bases and J 5 bases; bases outside gene matches: 5. The CDR3 is 15 amino acids. The CDR3 DNA is TGCGCCAGCAGCTTGGTGGGGGGGATCCACAATGAGCAGTTCTTC. It specifies CASSLVGGIHNEQFF. The whole variable domain, filled in from reference TRBV5-1 and TRBJ2-1, reads KAGVTQTPRYLIKTRGQQVTLSCSPISGHRSVSWYQQTPGQGLQFLFEYFSETQRNKGNFPGRFSGRQFSNSRSEMNVSTLELGDSALYLCASSLVGGIHNEQFFGPGTRLTVL.

This clonotype was found a few times. The genes are TRBV20-1 and TRBJ2-7, with TRBD2 matching 11 bases. Looked up from germline, CDR1 is DFQATT and CDR2 is SNEGSKA (reference sequence). With V trimmed by 4 bases and J by 2 bases, 4 bases remained unmatched. The CDR3 totals 14 residues. The CDR3 region has the DNA TGCAGTGCTAATCCTAGCGGGAGGACCTACGAGCAGTACTTC. Protein product: CSANPSGRTYEQYF.

The chain joins TRBV15 to TRBJ2-7; 8 bases line up with TRBD1. Trimming cost V 5 bases and J 3 bases; bases outside gene matches: 9. Germline CDR1 is LNHNV and CDR2 is YYDKDF (reference sequence). The CDR3 has 15 residues. CDR3 coding DNA: TGTGCCACCAGCCAATTCCGGGACAGGTTCTACGAGCAGTACTTC. It is translated as CATSQFRDRFYEQYF.